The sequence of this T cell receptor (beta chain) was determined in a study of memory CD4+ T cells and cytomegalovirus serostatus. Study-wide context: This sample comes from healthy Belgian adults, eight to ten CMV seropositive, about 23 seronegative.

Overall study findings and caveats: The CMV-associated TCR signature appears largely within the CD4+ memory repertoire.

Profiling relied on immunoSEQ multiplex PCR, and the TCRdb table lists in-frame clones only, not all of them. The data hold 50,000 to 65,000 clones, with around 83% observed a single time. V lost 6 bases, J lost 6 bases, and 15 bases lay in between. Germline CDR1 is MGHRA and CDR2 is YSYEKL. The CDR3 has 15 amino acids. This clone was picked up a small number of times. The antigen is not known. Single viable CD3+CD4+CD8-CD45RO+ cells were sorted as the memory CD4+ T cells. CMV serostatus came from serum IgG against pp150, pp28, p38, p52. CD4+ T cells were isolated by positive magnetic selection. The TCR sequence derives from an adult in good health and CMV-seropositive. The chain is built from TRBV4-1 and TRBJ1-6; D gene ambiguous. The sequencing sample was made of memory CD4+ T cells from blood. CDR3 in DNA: TGCGCCAGCAGTCGGGATGGACGGCCTAATTCACCCCTCCACTTT. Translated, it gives CASSRDGRPNSPLHF.